A selection of T cell receptor beta chains follows, all from one sample in a study of identical twins. MiXCR, applied by TCRdb to the 5' RACE reads, yields one record per CDR3 protein. Found here are roughly 1.6 million distinct CDR3 sequences, about 31% of them singletons; the top ten hold around 0.3%. Specimen: cord blood. These receptors were collected from a newborn girl in good health. Both conserved end residues are part of each CDR3. Fields, in order: clone size, D gene, V gene, J gene, CDR3 DNA, CDR3 protein. A D gene is named only where the DNA matches it firmly. Some rows mark clone size as missing; the rest say once, few, many or name a class of expanded clone.

size: once; D: NA; V: TRBV20-1; J: TRBJ1-5; DNA: TGCAGTGCTAGAGATCGCCGAACCGGTCAGCCCCAGCATTTT; CDR3: CSARDRRTGQPQHF
size: NA; D: NA; V: TRBV20-1; J: TRBJ2-3; DNA: TGCAGTGCTAGAAGTCCGCGGGATACTAGCACAGATACGCAGTATTTT; CDR3: CSARSPRDTSTDTQYF
size: NA; D: TRBD2; V: TRBV6-4; J: TRBJ2-3; DNA: TGTGCCAGCAGTCCCCAAGCGGGGGGGCTTTCAGATACGCAGTATTTT; CDR3: CASSPQAGGLSDTQYF
size: few; D: NA; V: TRBV9; J: TRBJ2-5; DNA: TGTGCCAGCAGCGTCGGGGCGAAAAGAGAAGAGACCCAGTACTTC; CDR3: CASSVGAKREETQYF
size: once; D: TRBD1; V: TRBV7-8; J: TRBJ1-1; DNA: TGTGCCAGCAGCTTAGGGGACAGGTGGAGAAGGGGGAACACTGAAGCTTTCTTT; CDR3: CASSLGDRWRRGNTEAFF
size: NA; D: NA; V: TRBV20-1; J: TRBJ1-5; DNA: TGCAGTGCCCACACAGGGAAGGTCAATCAGCCCCAGCATTTT; CDR3: CSAHTGKVNQPQHF
size: NA; D: NA; V: TRBV7-2; J: TRBJ2-7; DNA: TGTGCCAGCAGCTCGGACGGTAGCTCCTACGAGCAGTACTTC; CDR3: CASSSDGSSYEQYF
size: NA; D: TRBD1; V: TRBV7-2; J: TRBJ1-2; DNA: TGTGCCAGCAGCTTAGACAGGGGGCGGGGTGGCTACACCTTC; CDR3: CASSLDRGRGGYTF
size: NA; D: NA; V: TRBV6-1; J: TRBJ1-5; DNA: TGTGCCACCTTTGAGAGGTTATTGCCCCAGCATTTT; CDR3: CATFERLLPQHF
size: NA; D: TRBD1; V: TRBV4-2; J: TRBJ1-6; DNA: TGTGCCAGCAGCCCAGGACAGGGTGGAGATTCACCCCTCCACTTT; CDR3: CASSPGQGGDSPLHF
size: NA; D: TRBD2; V: TRBV4-1; J: TRBJ2-5; DNA: TGCGCCAGCAGCCAAGAGATCCCTAGCGGGGGGGCCCAAGAGACCCAGTACTTC; CDR3: CASSQEIPSGGAQETQYF
size: many; D: NA; V: TRBV29-1; J: TRBJ2-5; DNA: TGCAGCGTTGGACGGGACTCCCAAGAGACCCAGTACTTC; CDR3: CSVGRDSQETQYF
size: NA; D: NA; V: TRBV5-6; J: TRBJ2-1; DNA: TGTGCCAGCAGCCTACGACTCGGGGGGCCTAATGAGCAGTTCTTC; CDR3: CASSLRLGGPNEQFF
size: NA; D: NA; V: TRBV11-2; J: TRBJ2-1; DNA: TGTGCCGGCAGCTTAGCACTTAATTACAATGAGCAGTTCTTC; CDR3: CAGSLALNYNEQFF
size: few; D: TRBD1; V: TRBV4-2; J: TRBJ1-6; DNA: TGTGCCAGCAGCCAAAGCCTGACAGGGAATAATTCACCCCTCCACTTT; CDR3: CASSQSLTGNNSPLHF
size: few; D: TRBD2; V: TRBV6-6; J: TRBJ2-3; DNA: TGTGCCAGCAGTTACGGACTAGCGGGAGAGGGAGATACGCAGTATTTT; CDR3: CASSYGLAGEGDTQYF
size: NA; D: TRBD1; V: TRBV27; J: TRBJ1-2; DNA: TGTGCCAGCAGTTTAAAGGCAGGGGGGTGGGATGGCTACACCTTC; CDR3: CASSLKAGGWDGYTF
size: few; D: NA; V: TRBV5-1; J: TRBJ2-4; DNA: TGCGCCAGCAGCTTGAGGGGAACCCGGACAGCCAAAAACATTCAGTACTTC; CDR3: CASSLRGTRTAKNIQYF
size: few; D: NA; V: TRBV28; J: TRBJ1-6; DNA: TGTGCCAGCAGTTTAAAGACCCTGCCCCTCCACTTT; CDR3: CASSLKTLPLHF
size: NA; D: TRBD1; V: TRBV28; J: TRBJ1-4; DNA: TGTGCCAGCAGTAAGGGGGCGCTGGGTGAAAAACTGTTTTTT; CDR3: CASSKGALGEKLFF
size: NA; D: NA; V: TRBV6-2/TRBV6-3; J: TRBJ2-5; DNA: TGTGCCAGCAGTTACTCCAGACCGGAGCAGTACTTC; CDR3: CASSYSRPEQYF
size: few; D: TRBD1; V: TRBV20-1; J: TRBJ2-3; DNA: TGCAGTGCTAGAGGGACAGGGCCAGATACGCAGTATTTT; CDR3: CSARGTGPDTQYF
size: few; D: NA; V: TRBV27; J: TRBJ2-6; DNA: TGTGCCAGCAAAGGGGCCAACGTCCTGACTTTC; CDR3: CASKGANVLTF
size: few; D: NA; V: TRBV20-1; J: TRBJ1-4; DNA: TGCAGTGCTAGAGCTGCGGGGGTAGGGGAAAAACTGTTTTTT; CDR3: CSARAAGVGEKLFF
size: NA; D: NA; V: TRBV3-1; J: TRBJ2-5; DNA: TGTGCCAGCAGTAGGGCGGGATGGCTGAAAGAGACCCAGTACTTC; CDR3: CASSRAGWLKETQYF
size: NA; D: TRBD1; V: TRBV7-9; J: TRBJ1-5; DNA: TGTGCCGGCAGCTTAGACAGGGGGGATCAGCCCCAGCATTTT; CDR3: CAGSLDRGDQPQHF
size: NA; D: NA; V: TRBV10-3; J: TRBJ1-2; DNA: TGTGCCATCAGTGAGGGTGTAGGGGCCGATGTCGATGGCTACACCTTC; CDR3: CAISEGVGADVDGYTF
size: NA; D: NA; V: TRBV25-1; J: TRBJ2-7; DNA: TGTGCCAGCAGTGGATCCCCGGGATACGAGCAGTACTTC; CDR3: CASSGSPGYEQYF
size: NA; D: NA; V: TRBV20-1; J: TRBJ1-4; DNA: TGCAGTGCTAGACGGGACGGAACTAATGAAAAACTGTTTTTT; CDR3: CSARRDGTNEKLFF
size: NA; D: TRBD2; V: TRBV20-1; J: TRBJ2-3; DNA: TGCAGTGCTAGAGAGGTTGCTGTAGCGGGGGGGCCGGATACGCAGTATTTT; CDR3: CSAREVAVAGGPDTQYF
size: few; D: TRBD2; V: TRBV20-1; J: TRBJ2-1; DNA: TGCAGTGCTAGCTCGACTAGCGTGTACAATGAGCAGTTCTTC; CDR3: CSASSTSVYNEQFF
size: NA; D: TRBD1; V: TRBV6-5; J: TRBJ1-1; DNA: TGTGCCAGCACCCTCGACAGGGTGAACACTGAAGCTTTCTTT; CDR3: CASTLDRVNTEAFF
size: few; D: NA; V: TRBV24-1; J: TRBJ2-1; DNA: TGTGCCACCAGTGATTCGGGGCTTCCCTACAATGAGCAGTTCTTC; CDR3: CATSDSGLPYNEQFF
size: few; D: NA; V: TRBV6-1; J: TRBJ2-1; DNA: TGTGCCAGCAGTGCATCTCGGCCTTACAATGAGCAGTTCTTC; CDR3: CASSASRPYNEQFF
size: NA; D: NA; V: TRBV12-3/TRBV12-4; J: TRBJ2-5; DNA: TGTGCCAGCAGAGTGAGTCGGGGTGTCGAGACCCAGTACTTC; CDR3: CASRVSRGVETQYF
size: NA; D: NA; V: TRBV2; J: TRBJ1-2; DNA: TGTGCCAGCAGTGATCGATGGGGGATCTATGGCTACACCTTC; CDR3: CASSDRWGIYGYTF
size: once; D: NA; V: TRBV20-1; J: TRBJ1-6; DNA: TGCAGTGCTAGAGACCAGGGGAATTATTCACCCCCCCACTTT; CDR3: CSARDQGNYSPPHF
size: NA; D: TRBD1; V: TRBV28; J: TRBJ1-5; DNA: TGTGCCAGCAAGACAGGGACAGGCTATCAGCCCCAGCATTTT; CDR3: CASKTGTGYQPQHF
size: many; D: NA; V: TRBV20-1; J: TRBJ2-3; DNA: TGCAGTGCCCCCTTAGCGGGCACAGATACGCAGTATTTT; CDR3: CSAPLAGTDTQYF
size: NA; D: TRBD2; V: TRBV3-1; J: TRBJ2-5; DNA: TGTGCCAGCAGCCTAAGGGTGACTAGCGGTCAAGAGACCCAGTACTTC; CDR3: CASSLRVTSGQETQYF
size: NA; D: NA; V: TRBV7-2; J: TRBJ1-6; DNA: TGTGCCAGCAATTCCAGGGGTTCACCCCTCCACTTT; CDR3: CASNSRGSPLHF